This T cell receptor beta chain is from a study of OX40 agonist ivuxolimab in advanced cancers. CDR1 is LNHNV and CDR2 is YYDKDF in the germline V gene (reference sequence). V lost 0 bases and J 0 bases, leaving 12 bases between the germline ends. The CDR3 length is 16 residues. This clone appeared once. This table comes from immunoSEQ multiplex PCR, and its TCRdb copy is limited to in-frame clones, with some not included. The table shows about 35,000 clones, with approximately 90% occurring only once. The TCR comes from an adult with an advanced solid tumor such as melanoma, head and neck, liver or kidney cancer. This chain connects TRBV15 to TRBJ2-7, with D perhaps TRBD1 (6 bases). The sequencing here drew on CD4+ or CD8+ T cells sorted from blood, taken in a trial of the OX40 agonist ivuxolimab. CDR3 sequence reads: CATSRDNREFSYEQYF. Here the CDR3 DNA reads TGTGCCACCAGCAGAGATAACAGGGAATTCTCCTACGAGCAGTACTTC.